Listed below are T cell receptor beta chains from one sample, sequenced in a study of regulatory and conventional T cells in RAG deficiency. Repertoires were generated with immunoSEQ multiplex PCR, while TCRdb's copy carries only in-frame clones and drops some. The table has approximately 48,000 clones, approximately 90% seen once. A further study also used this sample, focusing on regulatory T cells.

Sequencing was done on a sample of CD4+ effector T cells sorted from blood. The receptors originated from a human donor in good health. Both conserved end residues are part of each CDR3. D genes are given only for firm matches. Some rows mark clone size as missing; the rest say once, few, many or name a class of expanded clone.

CDR3aa: CASSLARAGVGEQYF
CDR3nt: TGTGCCAGCAGCTTGGCTCGAGCGGGAGTGGGCGAGCAGTACTTC
abundance: few
v_gene: TRBV5-4
d_gene: TRBD2
j_gene: TRBJ2-7

CDR3aa: CAISDSGGTEAFF
CDR3nt: TGTGCCATCAGTGATTCAGGGGGCACTGAAGCTTTCTTT
abundance: few
v_gene: TRBV10-3
d_gene: TRBD1
j_gene: TRBJ1-1

CDR3aa: CASSPDTVSYNEQFF
CDR3nt: TGTGCCAGCTCACCGGACACCGTCTCCTACAATGAGCAGTTCTTC
abundance: NA
v_gene: TRBV18
d_gene: NA
j_gene: TRBJ2-1

CDR3aa: CACKGGTDEKLFF
CDR3nt: TGTGCCTGCAAGGGGGGGACTGATGAAAAACTGTTTTTT
abundance: NA
v_gene: TRBV10-3
d_gene: NA
j_gene: TRBJ1-4

CDR3aa: CASSPEGQVNQPQHF
CDR3nt: TGTGCCAGCTCACCCGAGGGACAGGTCAATCAGCCCCAGCATTTT
abundance: NA
v_gene: TRBV18
d_gene: TRBD1
j_gene: TRBJ1-5

CDR3aa: CASSSRDLQYF
CDR3nt: TGTGCCAGTAGCAGCCGGGACTTGCAGTATTTT
abundance: NA
v_gene: TRBV19
d_gene: NA
j_gene: TRBJ2-3

CDR3aa: CASSRPTGLVYGYTF
CDR3nt: TGTGCCAGTAGTAGACCGACAGGACTAGTCTATGGCTACACCTTC
abundance: NA
v_gene: TRBV19
d_gene: NA
j_gene: TRBJ1-2

CDR3aa: CSVGSGIAGPDTQYF
CDR3nt: TGCAGCGTTGGATCGGGTATAGCGGGGCCAGATACGCAGTATTTT
abundance: NA
v_gene: TRBV29-1
d_gene: TRBD2
j_gene: TRBJ2-3

CDR3aa: CASSYRTGNQPQHF
CDR3nt: TGTGCCAGCAGTTACCGGACGGGCAATCAGCCCCAGCATTTT
abundance: NA
v_gene: TRBV6-6
d_gene: NA
j_gene: TRBJ1-5

CDR3aa: CASSLRGDMTEAFF
CDR3nt: TGCGCCAGCAGCTTAAGGGGGGATATGACTGAAGCTTTCTTT
abundance: NA
v_gene: TRBV5-1
d_gene: NA
j_gene: TRBJ1-1

CDR3aa: CASSFGLTSYNEQFF
CDR3nt: TGTGCCAGCAGCTTCGGACTAACTTCCTACAATGAGCAGTTCTTC
abundance: NA
v_gene: TRBV7-9
d_gene: NA
j_gene: TRBJ2-1

CDR3aa: CASSLEDRLQPQHF
CDR3nt: TGCGCCAGCAGCCTTGAGGACAGACTACAGCCCCAGCATTTT
abundance: NA
v_gene: TRBV4-1
d_gene: NA
j_gene: TRBJ1-5

CDR3aa: CASSFGLNEKLFF
CDR3nt: TGTGCCAGCTCATTTGGTCTTAATGAAAAACTGTTTTTT
abundance: NA
v_gene: TRBV18
d_gene: NA
j_gene: TRBJ1-4

CDR3aa: CASSQDQVGTEAFF
CDR3nt: TGTGCCAGCAGCCAAGACCAGGTGGGGACTGAAGCTTTCTTT
abundance: NA
v_gene: TRBV14
d_gene: NA
j_gene: TRBJ1-1

CDR3aa: CATSRDGRQGDQPQHF
CDR3nt: TGTGCCACCAGCAGAGATGGAAGACAGGGGGATCAGCCCCAGCATTTT
abundance: NA
v_gene: TRBV15
d_gene: TRBD1
j_gene: TRBJ1-5

CDR3aa: CASSPTAGTLKGYEQYF
CDR3nt: TGTGCCAGTAGTCCTACGGCAGGGACCCTCAAGGGGTACGAGCAGTACTTC
abundance: NA
v_gene: TRBV19
d_gene: NA
j_gene: TRBJ2-7

CDR3aa: CASRPTSGGPYEQYF
CDR3nt: TGTGCCAGCAGGCCTACTAGCGGAGGACCCTACGAGCAGTACTTC
abundance: NA
v_gene: TRBV6-6
d_gene: TRBD2
j_gene: TRBJ2-7

CDR3aa: CAISAQSRDRDTEAFF
CDR3nt: TGTGCCATCAGTGCCCAATCCCGGGACAGAGACACTGAAGCTTTCTTT
abundance: NA
v_gene: TRBV10-3
d_gene: TRBD1
j_gene: TRBJ1-1

CDR3aa: CASTSGYPYNEQFF
CDR3nt: TGTGCCAGCACGAGTGGTTACCCCTACAATGAGCAGTTCTTC
abundance: NA
v_gene: TRBV5-6
d_gene: NA
j_gene: TRBJ2-1

CDR3aa: CASRQGKLNTEAFF
CDR3nt: TGTGCCAGCAGACAGGGTAAACTGAACACTGAAGCTTTCTTT
abundance: NA
v_gene: TRBV11-2
d_gene: NA
j_gene: TRBJ1-1

CDR3aa: CASSPGGIYEQYF
CDR3nt: TGTGCCAGCTCACCGGGGGGGATCTACGAGCAGTACTTC
abundance: NA
v_gene: TRBV18
d_gene: TRBD2
j_gene: TRBJ2-7

CDR3aa: CARGEGRETEAFF
CDR3nt: TGCGCCAGGGGGGAGGGCAGGGAGACTGAAGCTTTCTTT
abundance: NA
v_gene: TRBV10-1
d_gene: NA
j_gene: TRBJ1-1

CDR3aa: CASSSIAGTYNEQFF
CDR3nt: TGTGCCAGCTCATCAATAGCGGGAACTTACAATGAGCAGTTCTTC
abundance: NA
v_gene: TRBV18
d_gene: TRBD2
j_gene: TRBJ2-1

CDR3aa: CASSVAGGEQFF
CDR3nt: TGTGCCAGCTCAGTAGCGGGGGGTGAGCAGTTCTTC
abundance: NA
v_gene: TRBV2
d_gene: TRBD2
j_gene: TRBJ2-1

CDR3aa: CASSYATGETLHF
CDR3nt: TGTGCCAGCAGTTACGCGACAGGGGAGACCCTCCACTTT
abundance: NA
v_gene: TRBV6-6
d_gene: TRBD1
j_gene: TRBJ1-6

CDR3aa: CASSVTPSTDTQYF
CDR3nt: TGTGCCAGCAGCGTAACACCTAGCACAGATACGCAGTATTTT
abundance: NA
v_gene: TRBV9
d_gene: NA
j_gene: TRBJ2-3

CDR3aa: CASSLGGASNQPQHF
CDR3nt: TGTGCCAGCAGCTTAGGGGGGGCGAGCAATCAGCCCCAGCATTTT
abundance: NA
v_gene: TRBV7-9
d_gene: NA
j_gene: TRBJ1-5

CDR3aa: CASMAGGETEAFF
CDR3nt: TGTGCCAGTATGGCGGGGGGGGAGACTGAAGCTTTCTTT
abundance: NA
v_gene: TRBV19
d_gene: NA
j_gene: TRBJ1-1

CDR3aa: CASNPGAGRETQYF
CDR3nt: TGTGCCAGCAACCCGGGGGCAGGGCGGGAGACCCAGTACTTC
abundance: NA
v_gene: TRBV7-9
d_gene: NA
j_gene: TRBJ2-5

CDR3aa: CASSLSRGNTIYF
CDR3nt: TGTGCCAGCAGTTTATCTAGGGGAAACACCATATATTTT
abundance: NA
v_gene: TRBV28
d_gene: NA
j_gene: TRBJ1-3

CDR3aa: CASRPGTVYEQYF
CDR3nt: TGTGCCAGCAGGCCCGGGACAGTGTACGAGCAGTACTTC
abundance: NA
v_gene: TRBV6-5
d_gene: TRBD1
j_gene: TRBJ2-7

CDR3aa: CASSLQGPPGGYTF
CDR3nt: TGTGCCAGCAGCTTGCAGGGGCCTCCGGGCGGCTACACCTTC
abundance: once
v_gene: TRBV5-4
d_gene: NA
j_gene: TRBJ1-2

CDR3aa: CAWSRSGLAQHF
CDR3nt: TGTGCCTGGAGTCGTAGCGGGTTGGCCCAGCATTTT
abundance: NA
v_gene: TRBV30
d_gene: NA
j_gene: TRBJ1-5

CDR3aa: CASSYLGGGFYEQYF
CDR3nt: TGTGCCAGCAGCTATCTCGGCGGGGGTTTCTACGAGCAGTACTTC
abundance: NA
v_gene: TRBV28
d_gene: TRBD2
j_gene: TRBJ2-7

CDR3aa: CAWSRLAGRGHRTDTQYF
CDR3nt: TGTGCCTGGAGCAGACTAGCGGGGAGGGGACACCGCACAGATACGCAGTATTTT
abundance: NA
v_gene: TRBV30
d_gene: TRBD2
j_gene: TRBJ2-3

CDR3aa: CSVVRVEGTEAFF
CDR3nt: TGCAGCGTGGTGAGGGTTGAGGGCACTGAAGCTTTCTTT
abundance: NA
v_gene: TRBV29-1
d_gene: NA
j_gene: TRBJ1-1

CDR3aa: CASSPTGGYSNTGELFF
CDR3nt: TGTGCCAGCTCACCGACGGGGGGTTACTCCAACACCGGGGAGCTGTTTTTT
abundance: NA
v_gene: TRBV18
d_gene: TRBD2
j_gene: TRBJ2-2

CDR3aa: CASTTQGSDYGYTF
CDR3nt: TGTGCCAGCACCACGCAGGGATCGGACTATGGCTACACCTTC
abundance: NA
v_gene: TRBV6-5
d_gene: NA
j_gene: TRBJ1-2

CDR3aa: CASSRQANQPQHF
CDR3nt: TGTGCCAGCAGCAGACAGGCCAATCAGCCCCAGCATTTT
abundance: NA
v_gene: TRBV6-5
d_gene: NA
j_gene: TRBJ1-5

CDR3aa: CASSTMTGRGTEAFF
CDR3nt: TGTGCCAGCAGTACCATGACAGGACGGGGCACTGAAGCTTTCTTT
abundance: NA
v_gene: TRBV6-6
d_gene: NA
j_gene: TRBJ1-1

CDR3aa: CSVEAHRKGGYTF
CDR3nt: TGCAGCGTTGAAGCCCATCGAAAGGGTGGCTACACCTTC
abundance: NA
v_gene: TRBV29-1
d_gene: NA
j_gene: TRBJ1-2

CDR3aa: CASSYTGGLNTEAFF
CDR3nt: TGTGCCAGCAGCTACACAGGGGGCTTGAACACTGAAGCTTTCTTT
abundance: NA
v_gene: TRBV11-3
d_gene: TRBD1
j_gene: TRBJ1-1

CDR3aa: CASSPPDRVYEQYF
CDR3nt: TGCGCCAGCAGCCCCCCGGACAGAGTCTACGAGCAGTACTTC
abundance: NA
v_gene: TRBV5-1
d_gene: NA
j_gene: TRBJ2-7

CDR3aa: CSVEAPGSNYGYTF
CDR3nt: TGCAGCGTTGAGGCCCCAGGGTCTAACTATGGCTACACCTTC
abundance: NA
v_gene: TRBV29-1
d_gene: NA
j_gene: TRBJ1-2

CDR3aa: CASSLGAGGAGSPLHF
CDR3nt: TGTGCCAGCAGCTTAGGTGCAGGGGGCGCGGGTTCACCCCTCCACTTT
abundance: NA
v_gene: TRBV11-2
d_gene: TRBD1
j_gene: TRBJ1-6

CDR3aa: CASRITGTALYRPQHF
CDR3nt: TGTGCCAGCAGGATAACCGGGACCGCCTTGTATCGGCCCCAGCATTTT
abundance: NA
v_gene: TRBV28
d_gene: NA
j_gene: TRBJ1-5

CDR3aa: CASLLAGGPEETQYF
CDR3nt: TGTGCCAGCCTACTAGCGGGAGGGCCGGAGGAGACCCAGTACTTC
abundance: NA
v_gene: TRBV11-3
d_gene: TRBD2
j_gene: TRBJ2-5

CDR3aa: CASSRGGEPVYGYTF
CDR3nt: TGTGCCAGCAGCCGGGGGGGAGAACCAGTCTATGGCTACACCTTC
abundance: NA
v_gene: TRBV7-2
d_gene: NA
j_gene: TRBJ1-2

CDR3aa: CASSTDEKLFF
CDR3nt: TGTGCCAGCAGTACGGATGAAAAACTGTTTTTT
abundance: NA
v_gene: TRBV2
d_gene: NA
j_gene: TRBJ1-4

CDR3aa: CASSVKRDRGNTEAFF
CDR3nt: TGTGCCAGCAGTGTGAAGAGGGACAGGGGAAACACTGAAGCTTTCTTT
abundance: NA
v_gene: TRBV2
d_gene: TRBD1
j_gene: TRBJ1-1